This entry lists 11 T cell receptor beta chains sequenced from one sample in a study of T cells in localized non-small cell lung cancer. TCRdb's table, derived via immunoSEQ multiplex PCR, lists solely in-frame clones and lacks some. Of more than 30,000 clones in the sample, 78% were seen once. The sequencing used peripheral blood, collected before any cancer treatment. The receptor source for this set is a male donor aged 60 or over with stage II squamous cell lung carcinoma.

The V gene is TRBV28, the J gene TRBJ2-3, with 10 nucleotides matching TRBD1. This CDR3 region has 16 residues. Germline V lookup: CDR1 MDHEN, CDR2 SYDVKM. The V gene end was trimmed by 4 bases and the J gene end by 3 bases; junction bases not matched to a gene: 7. CDR3 sequence (DNA): TGTGCCAGCAGTTCGGGACAGGGGAGGTGGACAGATACGCAGTATTTT. Its protein is CASSSGQGRWTDTQYF.

The gene calls are TRBV12-5 and TRBJ2-7, with a tentative D call TRBD1 (6 bases). V was shortened by 3 bases and J by 7 bases, with 16 bases between the two germline ends. The CDR3 is 14 residues long. Germline CDR1 and CDR2: LGHNT and FRNRAP. The CDR3 DNA reads as TGTGCTAGTGGTTTCCCTAACAGGGATGGGGAGCAGTACTTC. This encodes CASGFPNRDGEQYF.

In regard to this clone: A read error may produce the germline difference seen at one junction end. This rearrangement joins TRBV5-1 to TRBJ1-2; 9 bases are a match to TRBD1. The CDR3 is 15 residues long. Germline V gene data show CDR1 as SGHRS and CDR2 as YFSETQ. The CDR3 sequence is CTSSLAGTGNYGYTF. The CDR3 bases are TGCACCAGCAGCTTGGCCGGGACAGGGAACTATGGCTACACCTTC. Combining the CDR3 with reference TRBV5-1 and TRBJ1-2 gives the whole variable domain KAGVTQTPRYLIKTRGQQVTLSCSPISGHRSVSWYQQTPGQGLQFLFEYFSETQRNKGNFPGRFSGRQFSNSRSEMNVSTLELGDSALYLCTSSLAGTGNYGYTFGSGTRLTVV.

In its sample, this clone was seen once. V gene TRBV5-1 combines with J gene TRBJ1-2; D remains ambiguous. This CDR3 has 15 amino acids. V lost 4 bases to trimming and J lost 4 bases, with 17 bases between them. The germline V gene encodes CDR1 SGHRS and CDR2 YFSETQ. The CDR3 region is CASSIPGSGAYGYTF. The CDR3 bases are TGCGCCAGCAGCATTCCGGGATCAGGTGCCTATGGCTACACCTTC.

The J gene is TRBJ2-1, the V gene TRBV7-3; 13 bases agree with TRBD2. This CDR3 comprises 14 residues. CDR1 and CDR2 (germline): SGHTA, FQGTGA. V dropped 5 bases and J dropped 8; count of bases not matched to a gene: 3. The CDR3 DNA sequence: TGTGCCAGCAGCCCAACTAGCGGGGGGGATGAGCAGTTCTTC. Amino acid sequence: CASSPTSGGDEQFF.

The chain joins TRBV5-5 to TRBJ1-2; the D is unclear. Trimming took off 6 bases at V and 2 bases at J, with 14 bases between the two ends. Looked up from germline, CDR1 is SGHKS and CDR2 is YYEKEE (reference sequence). This CDR3 comprises 14 residues. In nucleotides, the CDR3 is TGTGCCAGCACCTTCGGCCACCTCAACTATGGCTACACCTTC. This encodes CASTFGHLNYGYTF.

V and J are TRBV5-6 and TRBJ2-2, with 7 bases identical to TRBD1. This CDR3 is 13 amino acids long. From germline, CDR1 is SGHDT and CDR2 YYEEEE. The junction had 1 base not matched to a gene; V was cut back by 7 bases and J by 1 base. In nucleotides, the CDR3 is TGTGCCAGCGGACAGGAGAACACCGGGGAGCTGTTTTTT. It is translated as CASGQENTGELFF.

The V and J genes are TRBV7-4 and TRBJ1-4; 7 bases are a match to TRBD1. The CDR3 contains 14 residues. The V segment lost 5 bases and the J segment 7 bases; nucleotides outside the gene matches: 7. Germline-derived CDR1 and CDR2 are SGHVT and SQSDAQ. In DNA, the CDR3 is TGTGCCAGCAGCCCAGGGGGGGACTCTGAAAAACTGTTTTTT. Its protein is CASSPGGDSEKLFF.

This clone was seen a few times. This sequence joins TRBV2 and TRBJ1-5; TRBD1 is a possible D gene (6 bases). V dropped 7 bases and J dropped 2 bases, with 12 bases sitting between them. The CDR3 length is 14 residues. Germline V gives CDR1 SNHLY, CDR2 FYNNEI. The CDR3 DNA sequence: TGTGCCAGCATGAGGGGGTTGGGCAATCAGCCCCAGCATTTT. Its protein is CASMRGLGNQPQHF.

The chain combines TRBV28 with TRBJ1-6, with D unresolved. The V end lost 8 bases, the J end lost 7 bases, and 9 bases lay between the germline ends. This CDR3 is 12 amino acids long. Per germline, CDR1 MDHEN and CDR2 SYDVKM. CDR3 amino acids: CASDRGNSPLHF. The CDR3 DNA follows: TGTGCCAGCGACCGGGGAAATTCACCCCTCCACTTT.

J is TRBJ1-2 and V is TRBV7-2; maybe TRBD1 (6 bases). Germline-derived CDR1 and CDR2 are SGHTA and FQGNSA. Between the trimmed V and J ends, which lost 3 bases and 4 bases, there was a span of 15 bases. The CDR3 spans 15 residues. The CDR3 here is CASSFGWGGGYGYTF. The CDR3 bases are TGTGCCAGCAGCTTTGGTTGGGGGGGCGGCTATGGCTACACCTTC.